This T cell receptor beta chain was sequenced during a study of TIL therapy for anti-PD-1-resistant metastatic lung cancer (dated by TCRdb to 2020 to 2022). Looking at the study overall: Tumors were harvested before any PD-1/PD-L1 blockade; patients then received nivolumab, and those progressing received lymphodepletion, expanded TIL infusion and IL-2. Across the cohort, whole-exome sequencing showed a median non-synonymous tumor mutation burden of approximately 1.5 mutations per megabase. Among the enrolled patients, the median age was nearly 55 years (range roughly 35-80), and the median tumor PD-L1 proportion score was under 6.5%. Tumor and peripheral blood T cell receptor beta sequencing was used to track clonotypes across tumor, expanded TIL product and serial blood samples. The cohort was composed predominantly of lung adenocarcinoma, with four EGFR-mutant and two ALK-rearranged tumors included, and half of patients were identified as current or former smokers.

Of note for this clone: It lacks a known antigen. No base qualities exist here, and no much larger clone lies one base off it.

The full study reports these points: The study protocol defined all tumor marker inferences as exploratory. Generalizability was limited because the cohort was highly selected, with more treatment-naive, never-smoker and oncogene-addicted patients included than is typical. The baseline peripheral repertoire was partially replaced by infused TIL clonotypes, which then decayed over months, and persistence showed no apparent association with response.

TCR beta CDR3 regions were amplified from genomic DNA by bias-controlled multiplex PCR with the immunoSEQ v3 hsTCRB kit. The TCR libraries were sequenced on an Illumina NextSeq 500 to 2 million to 2.5 million read pairs for survey level or about 4.5-6 million read pairs for deep level. On the authors' methods: V, D and J genes were assigned, non-productive sequences were removed, and clonality was reported by immunoSEQ Analyzer software. Repertoires of infused TIL and blood were compared using productive Simpson clonality and the Morisita overlap index of productive TRB rearrangements. For each clone in blood, the absolute clonotype count was estimated by multiplying the lymphocyte count by the CD3+ fraction and by the clone's productive frequency. TCRdb retrieved this table from immuneACCESS and kept in-frame rearrangements only. Not all clones are present; in checked studies, unresolved V genes account for under half, and no reason is known for the remainder. V, J and clone size were drawn from that table, and D and trimming were deduced from the DNA. The table for this sample lists approximately 22,000 clones; around 71% of them were counted only once. Roughly 1.8% of the sample rests with the top ten.

The meaning of the sample's time point label: pre-treatment sample, taken before nivolumab and TIL therapy. Adults with stage 4 NSCLC were enrolled in a dual-center phase I trial from 2017 to January 2020. The samples were drawn from an open-label, single-arm phase I trial testing tumor-infiltrating lymphocyte therapy combined with nivolumab in advanced non-small cell lung cancer. Blood mononuclear cells from EDTA tubes were separated on a Ficoll gradient and snap-frozen as pellets, and DNA was extracted from the cells using a Qiagen mini-prep kit. V drops 5 bases and J drops 6 bases, leaving 13 bases in between. CDR1 is given as LGHDT and CDR2 as YNNKEL, both from the germline V gene (reference sequence). The CDR3 has 13 amino acids, counting the end cysteine and phenylalanine. Only the CDR3 DNA stays, 39 bases, in frame from base 1.

In this chain, TRBV3-1 (or the pseudogene TRBV3-2) is recombined with TRBJ1-1; the D gene cannot be resolved reliably. This sequence was found in a person aged 25 to 85 with non-small cell lung cancer. Sequenced material: blood, taken at baseline. The nucleotides are TGTGCCAGCAGCTTTGGCGCGGGTCCTGAAGCTTTCTTT. This encodes CASSFGAGPEAFF.